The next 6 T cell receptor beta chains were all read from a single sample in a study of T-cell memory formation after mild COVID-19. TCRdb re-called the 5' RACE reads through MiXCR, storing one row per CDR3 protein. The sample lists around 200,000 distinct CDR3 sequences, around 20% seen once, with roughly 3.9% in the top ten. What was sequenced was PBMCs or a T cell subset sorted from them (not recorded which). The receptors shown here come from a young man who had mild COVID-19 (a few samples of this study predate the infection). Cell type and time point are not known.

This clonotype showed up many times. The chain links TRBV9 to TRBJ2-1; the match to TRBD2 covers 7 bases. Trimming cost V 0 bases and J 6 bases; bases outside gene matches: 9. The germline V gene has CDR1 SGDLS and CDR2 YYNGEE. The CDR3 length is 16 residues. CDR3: CASSVGPLRGTNEQFF. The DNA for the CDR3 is TGTGCCAGCAGCGTAGGCCCTTTGCGGGGGACCAATGAGCAGTTCTTC.

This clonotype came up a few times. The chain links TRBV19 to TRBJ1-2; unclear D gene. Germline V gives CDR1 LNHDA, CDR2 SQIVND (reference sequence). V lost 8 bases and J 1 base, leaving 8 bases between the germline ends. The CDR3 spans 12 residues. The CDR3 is CASEAFNYGYTF. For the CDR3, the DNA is TGTGCCAGTGAGGCGTTTAACTATGGCTACACCTTC.

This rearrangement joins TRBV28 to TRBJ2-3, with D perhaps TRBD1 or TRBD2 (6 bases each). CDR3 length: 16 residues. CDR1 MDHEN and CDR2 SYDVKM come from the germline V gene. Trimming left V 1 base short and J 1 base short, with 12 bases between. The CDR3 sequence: CASSLFGGPGTDTQYF. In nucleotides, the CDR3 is TGTGCCAGCAGTTTATTTGGGGGGCCGGGCACAGATACGCAGTATTTT.

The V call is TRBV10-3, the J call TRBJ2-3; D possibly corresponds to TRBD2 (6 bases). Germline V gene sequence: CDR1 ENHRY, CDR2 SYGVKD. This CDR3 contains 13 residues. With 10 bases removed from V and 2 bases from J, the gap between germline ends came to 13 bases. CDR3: CATRDLNTDTQYF. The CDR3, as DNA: TGTGCCACCCGGGACTTAAACACAGATACGCAGTATTTT.

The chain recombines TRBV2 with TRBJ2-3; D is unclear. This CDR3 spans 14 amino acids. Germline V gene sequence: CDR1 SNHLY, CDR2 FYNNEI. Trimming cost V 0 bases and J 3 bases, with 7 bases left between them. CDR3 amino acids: CASSEASETDTQYF. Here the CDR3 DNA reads TGTGCCAGCAGTGAAGCATCCGAGACAGATACGCAGTATTTT.

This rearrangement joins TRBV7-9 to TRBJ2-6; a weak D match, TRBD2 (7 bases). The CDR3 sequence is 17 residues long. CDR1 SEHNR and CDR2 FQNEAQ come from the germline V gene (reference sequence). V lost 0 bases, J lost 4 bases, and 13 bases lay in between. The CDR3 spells CASSLAGGPRGANVLTF. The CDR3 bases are TGTGCCAGCAGCTTAGCGGGGGGGCCGAGAGGGGCCAACGTCCTGACTTTC.